This is a list of T cell receptor beta chains from one sample in a study of blood T cell repertoires in COVID-19. Measured with immunoSEQ multiplex PCR; TCRdb has only the in-frame clones, and not every one. Here the sample spans hundreds of thousands of clones, 88% being singletons. The sample was PBMCs or T cells enriched from blood (not recorded which). These receptors came from a woman in her fifties or sixties who had recovered from COVID-19. Each CDR3 is given with its conserved first and last residue. The D gene is left open where the match is weak. Clone size appears in some rows only: once, few, many, or a class for an expanded clone.

v_gene	len	d_gene	j_gene	abundance	CDR3nt	CDR3aa
TRBV6-5	15	TRBD1	TRBJ2-6	NA	TGTGCCAGCTCTGCCCAGGGGGCTGGGGCCAACGTCCTGACTTTC	CASSAQGAGANVLTF
TRBV7-9	13	TRBD1	TRBJ1-1	few	TGTGCCAGCAGCCTCGACAGGGGCACTGAAGCTTTCTTT	CASSLDRGTEAFF
TRBV5-1	13	NA	TRBJ2-5	NA	TGCGCCAGCAGCCAGGAAGGGGCAGGGACCCAGTACTTC	CASSQEGAGTQYF
TRBV18	15	NA	TRBJ2-7	NA	TGTGCCAGCTCACCAGGAGCCGGGATGGGGTACGAGCAGTACTTC	CASSPGAGMGYEQYF
TRBV5-6	14	NA	TRBJ1-6	few	TGTGCCAGCAGCTACCGCGGGTCGAGTTCACCCCTCCACTTT	CASSYRGSSSPLHF
TRBV11-2	15	TRBD1	TRBJ1-2	many	TGTGCCAGCGCTCCCCTTGACAGGGACGACTATGGCTACACCTTC	CASAPLDRDDYGYTF
TRBV2	15	NA	TRBJ2-7	NA	TGTGCCAGCATTACCCGAGGGGGTCACGCCGGCGAGCAGTACTTC	CASITRGGHAGEQYF
TRBV2	14	NA	TRBJ2-2	NA	TGTGCCAGCAGTGGCAAGGGAGACACCGGGGAGCTGTTTTTT	CASSGKGDTGELFF
TRBV2	16	TRBD1	TRBJ1-2	NA	TGTGCCAGCATCACCCCCGAGGGACAGAGTAACTATGGCTACACCTTC	CASITPEGQSNYGYTF
TRBV28	15	TRBD1	TRBJ1-1	NA	TGTGCCAGCAGGATACCGGGACAGGAGAACACTGAAGCTTTCTTT	CASRIPGQENTEAFF
TRBV19	15	TRBD1	TRBJ1-5	NA	TGTGCCAGTAGTAACGGCAGGGGGCTAGGGCAGCCCCAGCATTTT	CASSNGRGLGQPQHF
TRBV3-1/TRBV3-2	16	TRBD2	TRBJ2-1	NA	TGTGCCAGCAGCCGCCATCTAGCGGGGGTCGAGAATGAGCAGTTCTTC	CASSRHLAGVENEQFF
TRBV14	12	NA	TRBJ1-2	NA	TGTGCCAGCAGCCCGGAGCGGCTTGGCTACACCTTC	CASSPERLGYTF
TRBV6-1	16	TRBD1	TRBJ1-1	many	TGTGCCAGCAGTGTCGTCGGGACAGGGAAGAACACTGAAGCTTTCTTT	CASSVVGTGKNTEAFF
TRBV28	14	TRBD1	TRBJ1-2	NA	TGTGCCAGCAGTCCGACAGGGAAGGTCTATGGCTACACCTTC	CASSPTGKVYGYTF
TRBV4-1	14	NA	TRBJ1-2	NA	TGCGCCAGCAGCCCCCCACAGGGTCGCTATGGCTACACCTTC	CASSPPQGRYGYTF
TRBV5-1	14	NA	TRBJ1-5	NA	TGCGCCAGCAGCGAGTCAGGAGGGAATCAGCCCCAGCATTTT	CASSESGGNQPQHF
TRBV2	12	TRBD1	TRBJ1-4	NA	TGTGCCAGCAGTGAGACAGGGAGAAAACTGTTTTTT	CASSETGRKLFF
TRBV5-4	14	TRBD1	TRBJ2-7	NA	TGTGCCAGCAGCGAACACAGGGGGACAGACGAGCAGTACTTC	CASSEHRGTDEQYF
TRBV12-5	15	NA	TRBJ2-3	NA	TGTGCTAGTGGTTTGGGGAGGGGCAGCACAGATACGCAGTATTTT	CASGLGRGSTDTQYF
TRBV5-5	13	NA	TRBJ1-1	NA	TGTGCCAGCAGCGTGACAGCCACCACTGAAGCTTTCTTT	CASSVTATTEAFF
TRBV5-1	15	TRBD1	TRBJ2-7	NA	TGCGCCAGCAGACCCGCCGGGACAGGGGCCTACGAGCAGTACTTC	CASRPAGTGAYEQYF
TRBV4-1	13	NA	TRBJ2-7	NA	TGCGCCAGCAGCCAAGGGGCCGTAGGCGAGCAGTACTTC	CASSQGAVGEQYF
TRBV10-1	12	NA	TRBJ2-3	NA	TGCGCCAGCAGTGGACCCCCGGGGGCGCAGTATTTT	CASSGPPGAQYF
TRBV6-5	15	TRBD1	TRBJ1-1	few	TGTGCCAGCAGTAGCCGTCCAGGGGGTAACACTGAAGCTTTCTTT	CASSSRPGGNTEAFF
TRBV6-5	13	TRBD1	TRBJ1-6	NA	TGTGCCAGCAGCCTAGGTCAACAGGGGATCCTCCACTTT	CASSLGQQGILHF
TRBV24-1	17	NA	TRBJ1-2	NA	TGTGCCACCAGTGATCCGATGGGGGGTGGGGAAGACTATGGCTACACCTTC	CATSDPMGGGEDYGYTF
TRBV4-1	15	NA	TRBJ1-3	NA	TGCGCCAGCAGCCAAGGGAGGGGAACTGGAAACACCATATATTTT	CASSQGRGTGNTIYF
TRBV15	15	TRBD1	TRBJ1-1	NA	TGTGCCACCAGCAGAGGAGGGGGCCCGAACACTGAAGCTTTCTTT	CATSRGGGPNTEAFF
TRBV5-1	14	TRBD1	TRBJ2-3	NA	TGCGCCAGCAGCTTTGGGACAGGGGATAATACGCAGTATTTT	CASSFGTGDNTQYF
TRBV9	16	TRBD1	TRBJ2-1	NA	TGTGCCAGCAGCGTAGATACAGGGGCGCGTGAGGATGAGCAGTTCTTC	CASSVDTGAREDEQFF
TRBV6-1	19	TRBD1	TRBJ1-5	NA	TGTGCCAGCAGTGAAGATTTTTACAGGGGCGGATATAGCAATCAGCCCCAGCATTTT	CASSEDFYRGGYSNQPQHF
TRBV2	14	NA	TRBJ2-3	NA	TGTGCCAGCAAGTGGGGGGGGCGTGGAGATACGCAGTATTTT	CASKWGGRGDTQYF
TRBV29-1	14	TRBD2	TRBJ2-2	NA	TGCAGCGCCCGGGGACTAGCTGACACCGGGGAGCTGTTTTTT	CSARGLADTGELFF
TRBV2	16	NA	TRBJ2-2	NA	TGTGCCAGCAGTACGGAGGGTAGGGCGAACACCGGGGAGCTGTTTTTT	CASSTEGRANTGELFF
TRBV5-1	16	TRBD1	TRBJ2-1	NA	TGCGCCAGCAGCTTGGGGGACAGGGTTACCTACAATGAGCAGTTCTTC	CASSLGDRVTYNEQFF
TRBV30	14	NA	TRBJ1-1	NA	TGTGCCTGGAGTATCGGACTGACAAACACTGAAGCTTTCTTT	CAWSIGLTNTEAFF
TRBV5-1	14	NA	TRBJ1-1	NA	TGCGCCAGCAGAGGAGACGGAGGGACCACTGAAGCTTTCTTT	CASRGDGGTTEAFF
TRBV27	13	TRBD1	TRBJ1-6	NA	TGTGCCAGCAGGGAGACAGGGCTTTCACCCCTCCACTTT	CASRETGLSPLHF
TRBV7-7	15	NA	TRBJ2-1	few	TGTGCTAGCAGCTTAGAACAGGGCGAATGGAATGAGCAGTTCTTC	CASSLEQGEWNEQFF
TRBV6-4	16	TRBD1	TRBJ1-2	NA	TGTGCCAGCAGTGCCTCCGGACAGGGAGCTAACTATGGCTACACCTTC	CASSASGQGANYGYTF
TRBV9	17	NA	TRBJ1-2	NA	TGTGCCAGCAGCGTAGCTATAGATACAGATTCTAACTATGGCTACACCTTC	CASSVAIDTDSNYGYTF
TRBV5-1	15	TRBD1	TRBJ1-4	NA	TGCGCCAGCAGCCCTACAGGGGGAGCTAATGAAAAACTGTTTTTT	CASSPTGGANEKLFF
TRBV11-2	18	TRBD2	TRBJ2-3	NA	TGTGCCAGCAGCTGGGGACTAGCGGGGGGAACTAACACAGATACGCAGTATTTT	CASSWGLAGGTNTDTQYF
TRBV2	13	TRBD1	TRBJ2-1	NA	TGTGCCAGCAGTGATTACAGGGGTGATGAGCAGTTCTTC	CASSDYRGDEQFF
TRBV9	18	TRBD1	TRBJ2-7	NA	TGTGCCAGCAGCGTAGTATTAGAGGGACAGTCAAAACCCTACGAGCAGTACTTC	CASSVVLEGQSKPYEQYF
TRBV9	14	TRBD1	TRBJ1-4	NA	TGTGCCAGCAGCGTCGGACAGGGGGGCGAAAAACTGTTTTTT	CASSVGQGGEKLFF
TRBV11-2	15	NA	TRBJ1-1	NA	TGTGCCAGCAGCTTCTCCCCTTCGGGAGGCACTGAAGCTTTCTTT	CASSFSPSGGTEAFF
TRBV7-7	15	NA	TRBJ2-1	NA	TGTGCCAGCAGCCCTAGTGGGTTGTTCGACAATGAGCAGTTCTTC	CASSPSGLFDNEQFF
TRBV12-3/TRBV12-4	13	NA	TRBJ1-2	NA	TGTGCCAGCAGTTTAACGGTTAACTATGGCTACACCTTC	CASSLTVNYGYTF
TRBV3-1/TRBV3-2	13	NA	TRBJ1-3	NA	TGTGCCAGCAGCAGGAGCCATGGGAACACCATATATTTT	CASSRSHGNTIYF
TRBV5-1	16	TRBD1	TRBJ2-2	NA	TGCGCCAGCAGCCCAGGACAGGGGGCGAACACCGGGGAGCTGTTTTTT	CASSPGQGANTGELFF
TRBV6-5	16	TRBD1	TRBJ1-6	NA	TGTGCCAGCAGTTCCCCAGGGGGTACAGCGCACTCACCCCTCCACTTT	CASSSPGGTAHSPLHF
TRBV11-2	17	NA	TRBJ1-4	NA	TGTGCCAGCAGCTTAGCGATTAGAACTGCAACTAATGAAAAACTGTTTTTT	CASSLAIRTATNEKLFF
TRBV14	15	TRBD1	TRBJ1-2	NA	TGTGCCAGCAGTCAACGGGACAGGGGGCAACATGGCTACACCTTC	CASSQRDRGQHGYTF